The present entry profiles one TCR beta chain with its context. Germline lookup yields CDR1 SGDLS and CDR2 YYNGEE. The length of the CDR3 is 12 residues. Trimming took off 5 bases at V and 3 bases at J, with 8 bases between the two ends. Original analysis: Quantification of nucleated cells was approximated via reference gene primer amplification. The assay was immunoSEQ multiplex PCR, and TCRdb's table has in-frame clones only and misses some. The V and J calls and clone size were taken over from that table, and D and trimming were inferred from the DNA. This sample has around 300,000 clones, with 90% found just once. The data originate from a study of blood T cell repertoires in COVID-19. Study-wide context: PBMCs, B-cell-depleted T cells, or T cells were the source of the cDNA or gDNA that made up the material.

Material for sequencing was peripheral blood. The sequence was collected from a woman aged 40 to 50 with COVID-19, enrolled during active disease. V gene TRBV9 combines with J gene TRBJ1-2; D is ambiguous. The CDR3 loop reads CASRGSYYGYTF. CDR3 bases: TGTGCCAGCAGGGGCAGCTACTATGGCTACACCTTC.